The 15 T cell receptor beta chains below come from one sample, sequenced in a study of blood T cell repertoires in COVID-19. Using immunoSEQ multiplex PCR, the repertoire was profiled, and TCRdb retains in-frame clones only, with some absent. The table lists 300,000 to 400,000 clones, roughly 90% of them singletons, with less than 3.5% in the top ten. Source material: peripheral blood. These receptors came from a woman aged 25 to 39 with COVID-19, enrolled during active disease.

The J gene is TRBJ2-3, the V gene TRBV19; 9 bases map to TRBD1. Germline assignment: CDR1 LNHDA and CDR2 SQIVND (reference sequence). V dropped 10 bases and J dropped 1; count of bases not matched to a gene: 6. The CDR3 totals 14 residues. CDR3 protein: CATRDRAGTDTQYF. The CDR3 coding sequence is TGTGCCACACGGGACAGGGCTGGCACAGATACGCAGTATTTT.

The V and J genes are TRBV28 and TRBJ2-7; D ambiguous. The CDR3 is made up of 12 amino acids. The germline gives CDR1 MDHEN, CDR2 SYDVKM. Between the trimmed V and J ends, which lost 7 bases and 3 bases, there was a span of 10 bases. CDR3 bases: TGTGCCAGCACCGGTTCATTCTACGAGCAGTACTTC. This sequence encodes CASTGSFYEQYF.

This chain links TRBV27 with TRBJ2-1; maybe TRBD2 (6 bases). Trimming stripped 4 bases from V and 1 base from J, with 14 bases between. This CDR3 comprises 16 residues. The germline CDR1 and CDR2 sequences are MNHEY and SMNVEV (reference sequence). The CDR3, as DNA: TGTGCCAGCAGTTCCCAGGAGGGGCCGTCCTACAATGAGCAGTTCTTC. Amino acids: CASSSQEGPSYNEQFF.

The chain is built from TRBV12-3 or TRBV12-4 and TRBJ2-7; D is unresolved. CDR3 size: 12 residues. V lost 2 bases and J lost 2, with 4 bases in between. The CDR3: CASSLSTYEQYF. CDR3 DNA sequence: TGTGCCAGCAGTTTAAGCACCTACGAGCAGTACTTC.

The genes are TRBV5-1 and TRBJ1-2; weak D call: TRBD1 (5 bases). The CDR3 is made up of 13 amino acids. Germline V lookup: CDR1 SGHRS, CDR2 YFSETQ. The V and J ends lost 1 base and 6 bases respectively, with 10 bases between them. As DNA, the CDR3 is TGCGCCAGCAGCTTGTTGGGGCCTGATGGCTACACCTTC. Its protein is CASSLLGPDGYTF.

V and J are TRBV12-5 and TRBJ2-5; D not certain. CDR1 and CDR2 from the germline V gene are LGHNT and FRNRAP. The ends were cut back, 0 bases at V and 5 bases at J, with 13 bases in the middle. The CDR3 loop spans 15 amino acids. Here the CDR3 DNA reads TGTGCTAGTGGTTTGGTACTTGGAGTTCGGGAGACCCAGTACTTC. As protein: CASGLVLGVRETQYF.

The gene calls are TRBV7-6 and TRBJ2-3, with 8 bases aligning to TRBD1. CDR3 length equals 17 residues. J gave up 0 bases and V 4 bases, and 9 bases lay outside the gene matches. Germline V gene lookup returns CDR1 SGHVS and CDR2 FNYEAQ. CDR3: CASSSDDRGASTDTQYF. The DNA of the CDR3 is TGTGCCAGCAGCTCAGATGACAGGGGTGCTAGCACAGATACGCAGTATTTT.

About this clone: Other DNA sequences within the sample encode an identical CDR3. The chain recombines TRBV15 with TRBJ1-1; D is uncertain. This CDR3 comprises 14 residues. Germline CDR1 reads LNHNV; CDR2 reads YYDKDF (reference sequence). V was trimmed by 0 bases and J by 0 bases, leaving 5 bases between them. The CDR3, as DNA: TGTGCCACCAGCAGAGATCGGTTGAACACTGAAGCTTTCTTT. This encodes CATSRDRLNTEAFF.

The genes are TRBV5-1 and TRBJ1-2, with D perhaps TRBD1 (5 bases). The CDR3 has 15 amino acids. Germline V gene lookup returns CDR1 SGHRS and CDR2 YFSETQ. Deletions cut 0 bases from V and 6 bases from J, with 15 bases between. In DNA, the CDR3 is TGCGCCAGCAGCTTGGTGCAGGGATCGCGAGATGGCTACACCTTC. As protein: CASSLVQGSRDGYTF.

This clone appeared a few times. V is TRBV10-3 and J is TRBJ1-4; TRBD1 matches at 7 bases. CDR1 is ENHRY and CDR2 is SYGVKD in the germline V gene. The CDR3 loop spans 16 amino acids. Losses at the gene ends were 2 bases for V and 3 bases for J; bases not matched to a gene: 6. DNA of the CDR3: TGTGCCATCAGTGAGAAAAAAGGGACAGCTAATGAAAAACTGTTTTTT. Translation gives CAISEKKGTANEKLFF.

This rearrangement joins TRBV5-1 to TRBJ1-1; 11 bases are a match to TRBD1. Trimming cost V 4 bases and J 10 bases; bases outside gene matches: 9. Germline values: CDR1 SGHRS, CDR2 YFSETQ. The CDR3 totals 14 residues. The DNA of the CDR3 is TGCGCCAGCAGCACCCTAGGACAGGGGGCTGGAGCTTTCTTT. This gives the protein CASSTLGQGAGAFF.

On this clone itself: The same CDR3 arises from other DNA sequences in this sample as well. The V gene is TRBV5-1, the J gene TRBJ1-2; 8 bases map to TRBD1. The length of the CDR3 is 15 residues. The V segment lost 0 bases and the J segment 4 bases; nucleotides outside the gene matches: 5. Germline-derived CDR1 and CDR2 are SGHRS and YFSETQ. In nucleotides, the CDR3 is TGCGCCAGCAGCTTGGAGGGGCAGGGGGCCTATGGCTACACCTTC. It encodes CASSLEGQGAYGYTF.

The chain combines TRBV19 with TRBJ2-5; 8 bases are shared with TRBD2. The germline V gene encodes CDR1 LNHDA and CDR2 SQIVND (reference sequence). The CDR3 runs 14 residues. With V trimmed by 3 bases and J by 5 bases, 5 bases remained unmatched. CDR3 residues: CASSIKAGVETQYF. CDR3 sequence (DNA): TGTGCCAGTAGTATTAAAGCGGGGGTTGAGACCCAGTACTTC.

The gene calls are TRBV19 and TRBJ2-4, with D unresolved. The CDR3 length is 15 residues. Trimming stripped 1 base from V and 2 bases from J, with 9 bases between. Germline V gives CDR1 LNHDA, CDR2 SQIVND (reference sequence). In DNA form, the CDR3 reads TGTGCCAGTAGTATAGCCAGGAATACCAAAAACATTCAGTACTTC. This codes for CASSIARNTKNIQYF.

The gene calls are TRBV3-1 (or the pseudogene TRBV3-2) and TRBJ2-2; 7 bases map to TRBD1. V was pared by 1 base and J by 5 bases, with 4 bases of the junction left unmatched. CDR1 is LGHDT and CDR2 is YNNKEL in the germline V gene (reference sequence). The CDR3 has 15 amino acids. The CDR3 loop is CASSQARGRTGELFF. CDR3 nucleotide sequence: TGTGCCAGCAGCCAAGCTAGGGGGCGAACCGGGGAGCTGTTTTTT.